The 2 T cell receptor beta chains listed next were all sequenced from one sample in a study of cytomegalovirus exposure and HLA in healthy donors. Data came from immunoSEQ multiplex PCR; TCRdb stores just in-frame clones and leaves some out. The sample contains about 240,000 clones, approximately 84% of which appear only once. The sample comprised PBMCs. The receptors come from a woman in her twenties or thirties in good health and CMV-seropositive.

The chain employs TRBV6-1 and TRBJ1-5; D is ambiguous. CDR1 and CDR2 (germline): MNHNS, SASEGT. V lost 0 bases and J 6 bases, leaving 9 bases between the germline ends. This CDR3 spans 14 amino acids. The CDR3, as DNA: TGTGCCAGCAGTGAAGCGGAGGATCGTCAGCCCCAGCATTTT. Protein: CASSEAEDRQPQHF.

The rearrangement links TRBV11-2 to TRBJ2-7; the D gene is possibly TRBD2 (6 bases). The length of the CDR3 is 14 residues. V lost 5 bases, J lost 5 bases, and 16 bases lay in between. In germline, CDR1 is SGHAT, CDR2 FQNNGV. The CDR3 is CASSPRGWEHEQYF. CDR3 coding DNA: TGTGCCAGCAGCCCGCGGGGATGGGAACACGAGCAGTACTTC. Full variable domain (remainder filled in from reference TRBV11-2 and TRBJ2-7): EAGVAQSPRYKIIEKRQSVAFWCNPISGHATLYWYQQILGQGPKLLIQFQNNGVVDDSQLPKDRFSAERLKGVDSTLKIQPAKLEDSAVYLCASSPRGWEHEQYFGPGTRLTVT.